A single sample gave rise to the 20 T cell receptor beta chains below, sequenced in a study of T cell repertoires in cytomegalovirus infection. No antigen is known for these receptors. MiXCR, applied by TCRdb to the reads, yields one record per CDR3 protein. This table has about half a million distinct CDR3 sequences, 40% to 50% appearing once. Sequences were derived from cultured PBMCs, sampled from culture after CMV antigen stimulation. Receptor source: a human donor in good health (CMV status not recorded). Some clones in this sample may be carry-over from other donors' samples.

This clonotype came up a few times. V and J are TRBV7-9 and TRBJ1-6; 9 nucleotides match TRBD1. This CDR3 contains 14 residues. V gave up 4 bases and J gave up 7 bases; unmatched junction bases: 2. The germline CDR1 and CDR2 sequences are SEHNR and FQNEAQ (reference sequence). As DNA, the CDR3 is TGTGCCAGCAGCTCCGGGACAGGGAATTCACCCCTCCACTTT. Encoded protein: CASSSGTGNSPLHF.

V gene TRBV4-1 combines with J gene TRBJ1-4; 9 bases agree with TRBD1. Germline lookup yields CDR1 MGHRA and CDR2 YSYEKL. After removal of 4 bases from V and 4 bases from J, the junction contained 13 bases not matched to a gene. The length of the CDR3 is 18 residues. CDR3 DNA sequence: TGCGCCAGCAGCCTCAGGACAGGGGAGATGAGGATTAATGAAAAACTGTTTTTT. It encodes CASSLRTGEMRINEKLFF.

This clonotype was observed many times. This chain links TRBV7-2 with TRBJ2-7; TRBD1 might be the D (5 bases). The germline V gene has CDR1 SGHTA and CDR2 FQGNSA. The CDR3 consists of 20 residues. V was trimmed by 1 base and J by 1 base, leaving 26 bases between them. CDR3 sequence (DNA): TGTGCCAGCAGCTTAGAAGCATTAATACTCGACAGCTACCTATCCTACGAGCAGTACTTC. Amino acid sequence: CASSLEALILDSYLSYEQYF.

The J gene is TRBJ1-2, the V gene TRBV29-1; D unresolved. V shed 4 bases and J shed 4 bases, with 10 bases lying between them. CDR3 size: 12 residues. Germline loops: CDR1 SQVTM, CDR2 ANQGSEA. CDR3 sequence (DNA): TGCAGCGTTGCGGTCAGTCTCTATGGCTACACCTTC. Its protein is CSVAVSLYGYTF.

This clonotype has more than one count but fewer than ten. V usage is TRBV7-6 and J usage is TRBJ2-1, with D perhaps matching TRBD1 or TRBD2 (6 bases each). CDR3 length equals 14 residues. The V end lost 6 bases, the J end lost 7 bases, and 16 bases lay between the germline ends. The V gene's germline CDR1 is SGHVS and CDR2 FNYEAQ. For the CDR3, the DNA is TGTGCCAGCAGGGCCGGGGGCGGAGGAAATGAGCAGTTCTTC. Protein sequence: CASRAGGGGNEQFF.

This chain joins TRBV7-2 and TRBJ2-5, with 9 bases identical to TRBD1. The CDR3 runs 15 residues. The V gene's germline CDR1 is SGHTA and CDR2 FQGNSA. The trim removed 3 bases at V and 5 bases at J, leaving 7 bases unmatched. As DNA, the CDR3 is TGTGCCAGCAGCTTCTTTACAGGGGGCAGGGAGACCCAGTACTTC. Protein sequence: CASSFFTGGRETQYF.

This clonotype came up a few times. This rearrangement joins TRBV6-6 to TRBJ2-2; 9 positions match TRBD1. The junction had 7 bases not matched to a gene; V was cut back by 6 bases and J by 8 bases. CDR1 and CDR2 (germline): MNHNY, SVGAGI (reference sequence). CDR3 length equals 14 residues. The CDR3 DNA reads TGTGCCAGCAGCGCCGACAGGGGGTCGGGGGAGCTGTTTTTT. Translated: CASSADRGSGELFF.

This clonotype has more than one count but fewer than ten. V usage is TRBV7-6 and J usage is TRBJ1-4, with unresolved D. Trimming cost V 5 bases and J 8 bases, with 12 bases left between them. The CDR3 totals 13 residues. Germline lookup yields CDR1 SGHVS and CDR2 FNYEAQ. The CDR3 reads CASSPVVGEKLFF. CDR3 nucleotides: TGTGCCAGCAGCCCGGTGGTGGGGGAAAAACTGTTTTTT.

V is TRBV10-3 and J is TRBJ2-3; weak D call: TRBD1 (6 bases). The CDR3 sequence is 18 residues long. Germline assignment: CDR1 ENHRY and CDR2 SYGVKD. The V end was cut by 6 bases, the J end by 3 bases, with 25 bases between. As DNA, the CDR3 is TGTGCCATCAGCCGCCCCCCGGGACACCAATCTGGGACAGATACGCAGTATTTT. It is translated as CAISRPPGHQSGTDTQYF.

This clonotype came up a few times. The chain employs TRBV7-9 and TRBJ2-5; D gene unclear. The CDR3 loop spans 14 amino acids. Germline V gene sequence: CDR1 SEHNR, CDR2 FQNEAQ (reference sequence). Between the trimmed V and J ends, which lost 2 bases and 2 bases, there was a span of 9 bases. CDR3 in DNA: TGTGCCAGCAGCTTAATCGGCAGGCAAGAGACCCAGTACTTC. It translates to CASSLIGRQETQYF.

This clonotype has more than one count but fewer than ten. V gene TRBV6-2 or TRBV6-3 combines with J gene TRBJ1-5, with D maybe TRBD1 (6 bases). Germline V gives CDR1 MNHEY, CDR2 SVGEGT. CDR3 length: 18 amino acids. V was shortened by 2 bases and J by 2 bases, with 19 bases between the two germline ends. The DNA for the CDR3 is TGTGCCAGCAGTTACAAGGCAGGGGAAGATCATGGCAATCAGCCCCAGCATTTT. It is translated as CASSYKAGEDHGNQPQHF.

The CDR3, as DNA: TGTGCCAGCAGCTTACCACAGGGGTATACTGCTGGAAACACCATATATTTT. Translating it yields CASSLPQGYTAGNTIYF. The chain uses TRBV7-8 and TRBJ1-3; 7 bases align to TRBD1. The germline V gene encodes CDR1 SGHVS and CDR2 FQNEAQ. CDR3 length: 17 residues. The ends lost 2 bases at V and 2 bases at J; junction bases unmatched: 9.

The chain is built from TRBV5-6 and TRBJ1-1; TRBD1 might be the D (5 bases). The germline gives CDR1 SGHDT, CDR2 YYEEEE. Trimming cost V 3 bases and J 1 base, with 16 bases left between them. This CDR3 region has 16 residues. This CDR3 reads CASSSRTRWGNTEAFF. In DNA, the CDR3 is TGTGCCAGCAGCTCGAGGACACGGTGGGGGAACACTGAAGCTTTCTTT.

The CDR3 DNA reads as TGTGCCAGCAGCTCCGGGGTAGCGGGGATAACCTACGAGCAGTACTTC. Protein: CASSSGVAGITYEQYF. V gene TRBV7-4 combines with J gene TRBJ2-7, with 8 bases lining up with TRBD2. J gave up 2 bases and V 4 bases, and 10 bases lay outside the gene matches. Germline CDR1 reads SGHVT; CDR2 reads SQSDAQ. This CDR3 spans 16 amino acids.

This clonotype was seen a few times. The chain combines TRBV20-1 with TRBJ1-2; 8 bases are a match to TRBD1. The CDR3 consists of 14 residues. From germline, CDR1 is DFQATT and CDR2 SNEGSKA (reference sequence). V gave up 3 bases and J gave up 8 bases; unmatched junction bases: 11. The CDR3 is CSASFGRGRGGYTF. The CDR3 bases are TGCAGTGCTAGTTTTGGCAGGGGGCGCGGGGGCTACACCTTC.

This clonotype has just a few counts. The V call is TRBV7-2, the J call TRBJ1-3, with D hard to call. Trimming stripped 4 bases from V and 0 bases from J, with 13 bases between. Germline loops: CDR1 SGHTA, CDR2 FQGNSA. The CDR3 contains 16 residues. The CDR3 DNA follows: TGTGCCAGCAGCTGGGGATCGGGGTCCTCTGGAAACACCATATATTTT. Amino acid sequence: CASSWGSGSSGNTIYF.

The chain is built from TRBV6-2 or TRBV6-3 and TRBJ2-1; D perhaps matches TRBD2 (6 bases). The CDR3 length is 14 residues. With 8 bases removed from V and 4 bases from J, the gap between germline ends came to 15 bases. Germline CDR1 MNHEY, CDR2 SVGEGT. CDR3 residues: CASSPSAEYNEQFF. The CDR3 nucleotides are TGTGCCAGCTCCCCTAGCGCAGAGTACAATGAGCAGTTCTTC.

A single count supports this clonotype. The chain is built from TRBV29-1 and TRBJ2-7; a possible D gene is TRBD1 (6 bases). The CDR3 is 12 residues long. The ends were cut back, 8 bases at V and 3 bases at J, with 14 bases in the middle. The germline gives CDR1 SQVTM, CDR2 ANQGSEA. CDR3 residues: CSFQGQSYEQYF. For the CDR3, the DNA is TGCAGCTTTCAAGGACAGAGCTACGAGCAGTACTTC.

In its sample, this clonotype was seen a few times. The chain employs TRBV15 and TRBJ2-1; D call uncertain. Trimming stripped 0 bases from V and 6 bases from J, with 18 bases between. CDR1 is LNHNV, CDR2 YYDKDF, per germline (reference sequence). CDR3 length equals 17 residues. CDR3 coding DNA: TGTGCCACCAGCAGAGATCGCGACACAATGGTTGGCAATGAGCAGTTCTTC. It encodes CATSRDRDTMVGNEQFF.

The chain employs TRBV7-8 and TRBJ2-5, with D perhaps TRBD1 (5 bases). The CDR3 is 14 residues long. Germline CDR1 reads SGHVS; CDR2 reads FQNEAQ. Trimming removed 4 bases at V and 2 bases at J, with 11 bases between. CDR3 loop: CASSSRVIQETQYF. DNA for the CDR3: TGTGCCAGCAGCTCCAGGGTAATTCAAGAGACCCAGTACTTC.